The 9 T cell receptor beta chains in this list originate from one sample, sequenced in a study of blood T cell repertoires in COVID-19 (dated by TCRdb to about 2020). Libraries came from the immunoSEQ multiplex PCR assay. What TCRdb holds here is the immuneACCESS table cut down to in-frame rearrangements. Part of the clones is not present; checked against another copy, under half of the missing clones reflect an unresolved V gene, and the others are unexplained. The sample profile shows approximately 190,000 clones; around 81% of them were found once. Roughly 7% of the sample goes to the ten largest clones. Sequences were obtained from PBMCs or T cells enriched from blood (not recorded which). The receptors come from a man between 40 and 49 years old who had recovered from COVID-19.

With regard to this clone: This CDR3 is also generated by other DNA sequences in the sample. The V call is TRBV9, the J call TRBJ1-2; TRBD1 agrees at 12 bases. The CDR3 spans 14 residues. Germline-derived CDR1 and CDR2 are SGDLS and YYNGEE. After removal of 2 bases from V and 4 bases from J, the junction contained 0 bases not matched to a gene. CDR3 loop: CASSVGQGAYGYTF. CDR3 DNA: TGTGCCAGCAGCGTGGGACAGGGGGCCTATGGCTACACCTTC.

This clone occurred a few times. V is TRBV19 and J is TRBJ1-2; 8 nucleotides match TRBD1. CDR1 and CDR2 (germline): LNHDA, SQIVND (reference sequence). The length of the CDR3 is 15 residues. The V and J ends lost 1 base and 4 bases, in that order; junction bases with no gene match: 5. The CDR3 nucleotides read TGTGCCAGTAGTATAGGGACAGGGCGGTCCTATGGCTACACCTTC. As protein: CASSIGTGRSYGYTF.

The CDR3 spells CASTMGLNGGEQYF. The CDR3 nucleotides are TGTGCCAGCACAATGGGACTTAATGGGGGCGAGCAGTACTTC. The chain links TRBV27 to TRBJ2-7, with D perhaps matching TRBD2 (6 bases). In germline, CDR1 is MNHEY, CDR2 SMNVEV (reference sequence). V shed 7 bases and J shed 6 bases, with 19 bases lying between them. This CDR3 spans 14 amino acids.

The chain links TRBV7-9 to TRBJ2-1; 7 bases map to TRBD2. V dropped 4 bases and J dropped 0; count of bases not matched to a gene: 6. This CDR3 is built from 16 residues. The germline V gene encodes CDR1 SEHNR and CDR2 FQNEAQ (reference sequence). CDR3 amino acids: CASSYLAVSSYNEQFF. In DNA, the CDR3 is TGTGCCAGCAGCTACCTAGCGGTTAGCTCCTACAATGAGCAGTTCTTC. Looking up the rest from reference TRBV7-9 and TRBJ2-1 gives the full variable domain: DTGVSQNPRHKITKRGQNVTFRCDPISEHNRLYWYRQTLGQGPEFLTYFQNEAQLEKSRLLSDRFSAERPKGSFSTLEIQRTEQGDSAMYLCASSYLAVSSYNEQFFGPGTRLTVL.

In DNA form, the CDR3 reads TGTGCCAGCTCACCGGGACAGGTCCCCACCTACGAGCAGTACTTC. It translates to CASSPGQVPTYEQYF. The genes are TRBV18 and TRBJ2-7; 8 bases line up with TRBD1. Trimming removed 3 bases from V and 2 bases from J; junction bases left unmatched: 6. CDR3 length: 15 residues. CDR1 KGHSH and CDR2 LQKENI come from the germline V gene.

This chain's CDR3 is CASSEGGLANYGYTF. Here the CDR3 DNA reads TGTGCCAGCAGTGAAGGGGGGCTAGCTAACTATGGCTACACCTTC. The chain carries TRBV6-1 and TRBJ1-2; maybe TRBD1 (6 bases). V was shortened by 1 base and J by 0 bases, with 9 bases between the two germline ends. Germline V gene sequence: CDR1 MNHNS, CDR2 SASEGT. The CDR3 is 15 amino acids.

This clone was observed once. The J gene is TRBJ2-6, the V gene TRBV19, with a possible D match to TRBD1 (6 bases). Trimming cost V 3 bases and J 0 bases, with 12 bases left between them. The CDR3 length is 17 residues. Germline V gene data show CDR1 as LNHDA and CDR2 as SQIVND (reference sequence). DNA for the CDR3: TGTGCCAGTAGTATGGACAGTGCGAGCTCTGGGGCCAACGTCCTGACTTTC. Translating gives CASSMDSASSGANVLTF.

CDR3 coding DNA: TGTGCCAGCAGTTTAGGGGGGATGGGATATGGCAATCAGCCCCAGCATTTT. It yields the protein CASSLGGMGYGNQPQHF. This chain links TRBV28 with TRBJ1-5; tentatively, D is TRBD1 (5 bases). CDR3 size: 17 residues. Germline-derived CDR1 and CDR2 are MDHEN and SYDVKM. Between the trimmed V and J ends, which lost 2 bases and 2 bases, there was a span of 16 bases.

This chain's CDR3 is CASSQGVPPGREQYF. CDR3 DNA: TGTGCCAGCAGCCAAGGGGTACCTCCAGGGCGCGAGCAGTACTTC. This sequence joins TRBV3-1 (or the pseudogene TRBV3-2) and TRBJ2-7; weak D call: TRBD1 (5 bases). The CDR3 sequence is 15 residues long. Trimming stripped 1 base from V and 6 bases from J, with 16 bases between. The germline CDR1 and CDR2 sequences are LGHDT and YNNKEL (reference sequence).